This TCR beta chain was captured in a study of precursors of human CD4 cytotoxic T cells listed by TCRdb under 2018. Describing the broader study: In total, about 15 donors contributed CD4+ memory subsets to the bulk TCR-seq analysis. TCR-seq analysis of 13 to 15 donors yielded TCRalpha and TCRbeta chain sequences (table S7).

Bulk UMI-based TCR sequencing was performed on four sorted CD4+ memory subsets (TCM, TEM, IL-7Rhigh TEMRA, IL-7R- TEMRA) to test a precursor-effector relationship among CD4 cytotoxic T cells. Cells were obtained from peripheral blood mononuclear cells that had been isolated from human blood. This clonotype has only a few counts. Its target antigen remains unknown. No quality values exist for individual bases; no much larger clone is one base distant. Sequencing instrument: Illumina MiSeq. The authors' analysis ran thus. The Shannon-Wiener index, calculated in VDJtools, was used to measure repertoire diversity. A TCRbeta clonotype counted as expanded if its clonotype frequency was 3 or higher. TCRdb's own reprocessing of the public reads used fastp at Q25 and MiXCR and kept productive beta chains. For every CDR3 protein sequence, its rows merge into one entry that carries the most common genes and DNA. Clone size and V and J calls follow TCRdb, not the original study. This sample holds approximately 730 distinct CDR3 sequences; approximately 20% were observed only once. Jointly, the top ten make up roughly a tenth of the sample.

Its CDR3 holds 13 amino acids, cysteine through phenylalanine. Kept here is only the CDR3 DNA, which spans 39 bases and is read in frame from base 1. From the germline V gene (reference sequence), CDR1 is MNHEY and CDR2 is SMNVEV. The trim is 4 bases for V and 4 bases for J, with a gap of 8 bases between the germline ends. Findings and caveats that apply to the study as a whole: Only about 95% of the 14 donors were included in some bulk TCR-seq comparisons, which suggests that not every subset was available for every donor. According to the authors, a human observational design cannot definitively establish the direction of differentiation between precursor and effector cells. Expanded effector clonotypes made up a larger fraction of IL-7Rhigh TEMRA clonotypes than of TEM or TCM clonotypes. Compared with TCM and TEM subsets, the IL-7Rhigh and IL-7R- TEMRA subsets had more restricted TCR repertoires, with lower diversity and more expanded clonotypes.

The material sequenced was memory CD4+ T cells from blood (PBMCs). The origin of this receptor is a human donor in good health. Recombination linked TRBV27 to TRBJ1-3; the D region possibly corresponds to TRBD1 (5 bases align). The encoded CDR3 is CASSWGSGNTIYF. The DNA sequence is TGTGCCAGCAGTTGGGGGAGCGGAAACACCATATATTTT.